This passage covers 3 T cell receptor beta chains from one sample sequenced in a study of blood T cell repertoires in COVID-19. The method was immunoSEQ multiplex PCR; TCRdb's version includes in-frame clones alone and lacks a portion of them. The repertoire holds 250,000 to 300,000 clones, with approximately 90% as singletons. Sequenced: PBMCs or T cells enriched from blood (not recorded which). The receptors were sampled from a woman aged 25 to 45 who had recovered from COVID-19.

The chain carries TRBV7-9 and TRBJ2-2; D possibly corresponds to TRBD2 (5 bases). This CDR3 is built from 15 residues. Between the trimmed V and J ends, which lost 2 bases and 4 bases, there was a span of 11 bases. Germline assignment: CDR1 SEHNR and CDR2 FQNEAQ (reference sequence). CDR3 amino acids: CASSLISAGTGELFF. The CDR3 coding sequence is TGTGCCAGCAGCTTAATTAGCGCGGGCACCGGGGAGCTGTTTTTT.

The rearrangement uses TRBV11-2 and TRBJ2-1, with TRBD1 identical over 8 bases. The length of the CDR3 is 16 residues. Looked up from germline, CDR1 is SGHAT and CDR2 is FQNNGV. V lost 5 bases, J lost 7 bases, and 13 bases stayed unmatched. As DNA, the CDR3 is TGTGCCAGCAGCCGATCCACGGACAGGGTAGGAAATGAGCAGTTCTTC. Translating it yields CASSRSTDRVGNEQFF.

In its sample, this clone was seen once. The V gene is TRBV28, the J gene TRBJ2-2; TRBD1 is a possible D gene (6 bases). The CDR3 contains 17 residues. The germline V gene has CDR1 MDHEN and CDR2 SYDVKM. The V and J ends lost 3 bases and 5 bases respectively, with 19 bases between them. CDR3 region: CASSLVVWGRNTGELFF. In nucleotides, the CDR3 is TGTGCCAGCAGTTTGGTTGTTTGGGGGCGGAATACCGGGGAGCTGTTTTTT.